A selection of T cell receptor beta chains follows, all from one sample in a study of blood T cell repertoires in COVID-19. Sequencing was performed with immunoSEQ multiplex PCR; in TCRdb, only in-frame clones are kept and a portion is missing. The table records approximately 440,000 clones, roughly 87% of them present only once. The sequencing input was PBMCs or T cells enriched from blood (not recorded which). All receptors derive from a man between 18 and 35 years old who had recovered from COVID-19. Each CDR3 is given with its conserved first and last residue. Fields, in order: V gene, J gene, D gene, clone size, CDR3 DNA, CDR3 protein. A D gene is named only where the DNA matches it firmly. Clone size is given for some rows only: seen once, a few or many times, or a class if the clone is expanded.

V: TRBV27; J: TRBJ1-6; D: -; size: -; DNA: TGTGCCAGCAGAACAGGAAACTCTAATTCACCCCTCCACTTT; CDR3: CASRTGNSNSPLHF
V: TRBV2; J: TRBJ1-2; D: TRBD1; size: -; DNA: TGTGCCAGCAGTTCGACAGGGGAGGGCTATGGCTACACCTTC; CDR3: CASSSTGEGYGYTF
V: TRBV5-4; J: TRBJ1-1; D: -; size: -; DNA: TGTGCCAGCAGCTTGGAGGCGGGATCGAACACTGAAGCTTTCTTT; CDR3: CASSLEAGSNTEAFF
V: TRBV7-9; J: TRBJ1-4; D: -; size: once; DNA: TGTGCCAGCAGCTTGGGCCAGGGGCAGGAAAAACTGTTTTTT; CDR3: CASSLGQGQEKLFF
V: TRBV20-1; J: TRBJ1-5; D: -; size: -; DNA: TGCAGTGCTAGTGTCAGGGGCGATCAGCCCCAGCATTTT; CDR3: CSASVRGDQPQHF
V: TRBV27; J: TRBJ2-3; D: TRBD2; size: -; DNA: TGTGCCAGCGCAACCTCAAGACTAGCGGGATCAGGGCCAGATACGCAGTATTTT; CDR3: CASATSRLAGSGPDTQYF
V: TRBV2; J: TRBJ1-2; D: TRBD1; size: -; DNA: TGTGCCAGCAGGGCAGACAGGGGACATGGCTACACCTTC; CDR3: CASRADRGHGYTF
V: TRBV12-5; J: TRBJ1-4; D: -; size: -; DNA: TGTGCTAGTGGTCTGACAGCGGGACGAAATGAAAAACTGTTTTTT; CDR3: CASGLTAGRNEKLFF
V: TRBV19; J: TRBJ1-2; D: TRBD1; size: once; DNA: TGTGCCAGTAGTATTCAGGGGGCGCCCGGCTACACCTTC; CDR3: CASSIQGAPGYTF
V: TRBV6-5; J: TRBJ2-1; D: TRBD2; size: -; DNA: TGTGCCAGCAGTTTCAAAGCGGGAGTAGGAAACAATGAGCAGTTCTTC; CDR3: CASSFKAGVGNNEQFF
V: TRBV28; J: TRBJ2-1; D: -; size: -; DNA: TGTGCCAGCAGTTTGGGCCAGGGAACCCACAATGAGCAGTTCTTC; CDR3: CASSLGQGTHNEQFF
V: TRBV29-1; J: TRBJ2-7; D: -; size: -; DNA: TGCAGCGTCGCGGTCGACTCTTACGAGCAGTACTTC; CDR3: CSVAVDSYEQYF
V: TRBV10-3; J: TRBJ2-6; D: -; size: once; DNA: TGTGCCATCAGTGAGTCGATAGGACTCTCTGGGGCCAACGTCCTGACTTTC; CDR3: CAISESIGLSGANVLTF
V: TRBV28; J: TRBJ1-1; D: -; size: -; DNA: TGTGCCAGCAGTCCCCGTCCCCGGGGAAGCACTGAAGCTTTCTTT; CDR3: CASSPRPRGSTEAFF
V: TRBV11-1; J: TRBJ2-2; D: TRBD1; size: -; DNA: TGTGCCAGCCGACCGGACAGGGTCGGCACCGGGGAGCTGTTTTTT; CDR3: CASRPDRVGTGELFF
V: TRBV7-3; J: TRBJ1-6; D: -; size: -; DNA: TGTGCCAGCAGCTTAACTTTGGGGGGTTCACCCCTCCACTTT; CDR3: CASSLTLGGSPLHF
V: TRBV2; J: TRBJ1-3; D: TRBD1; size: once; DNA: TGTGCCAGCAGTGGACGACAGGGGGTTAGAAACACCATATATTTT; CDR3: CASSGRQGVRNTIYF
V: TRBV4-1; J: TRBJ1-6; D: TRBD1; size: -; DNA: TGCGCCAGCAGCCAAGGACAGGGAGTGGACTCACCCCTCCACTTT; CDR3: CASSQGQGVDSPLHF
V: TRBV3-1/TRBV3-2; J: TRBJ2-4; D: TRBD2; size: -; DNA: TGTGCCAGCAGCCAAGATGCGGTAGCGGGAGGGTCTATTCAGTACTTC; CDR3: CASSQDAVAGGSIQYF
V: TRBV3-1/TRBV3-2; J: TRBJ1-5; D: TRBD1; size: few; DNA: TGTGCCAGCAGCGGCGACAGGGGTCAGCCCCAGCATTTT; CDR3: CASSGDRGQPQHF
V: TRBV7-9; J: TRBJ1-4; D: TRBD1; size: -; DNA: TGTGCCAGCAGCCCAACGGGACAGGCGATAAATGAAAAACTGTTTTTT; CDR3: CASSPTGQAINEKLFF
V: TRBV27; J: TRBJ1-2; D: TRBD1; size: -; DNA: TGTGCCAGCAGTGCACGGACAGGGAGGTCAGGTGGCTACACCTTC; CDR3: CASSARTGRSGGYTF
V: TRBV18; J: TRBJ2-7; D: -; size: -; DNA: TGTGCCAGCTCACCCTCTCCTACGCGGGGTTCAACCTACGAGCAGTACTTC; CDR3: CASSPSPTRGSTYEQYF
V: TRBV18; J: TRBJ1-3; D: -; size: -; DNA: TGTGCCAGCTCTCGCAATCAGGGGTCTGGAAACACCATATATTTT; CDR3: CASSRNQGSGNTIYF
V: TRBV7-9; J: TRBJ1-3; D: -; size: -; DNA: TGTGCCAGCAGCTATAGACAGGCGGGAAACACCATATATTTT; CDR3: CASSYRQAGNTIYF
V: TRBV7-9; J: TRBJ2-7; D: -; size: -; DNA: TGTGCCAGCACAGCTTACGACTCTCTCTCCTACGAGCAGTACTTC; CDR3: CASTAYDSLSYEQYF
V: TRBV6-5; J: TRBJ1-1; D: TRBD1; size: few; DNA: TGTGCCAGCGGGACAGGGGTTAAGTGGACTGAAGCTTTCTTT; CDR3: CASGTGVKWTEAFF
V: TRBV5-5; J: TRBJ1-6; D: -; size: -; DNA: TGTGCCAGCAGCCCGCCCGAGGGACCCCTCCACTTT; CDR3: CASSPPEGPLHF
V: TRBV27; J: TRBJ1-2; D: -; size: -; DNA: TGTGCCAGCCAATTCAGGGCGGGGTATGGCTACACCTTC; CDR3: CASQFRAGYGYTF
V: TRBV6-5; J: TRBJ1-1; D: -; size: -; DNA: TGTGCCAGCAGCCCCCAGAGTCCGACTACTGAAGCTTTCTTT; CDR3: CASSPQSPTTEAFF
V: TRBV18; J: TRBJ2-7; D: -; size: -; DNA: TGTGCCAGCTCACCAAGCGTTGGGGAGCAGTACTTC; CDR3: CASSPSVGEQYF
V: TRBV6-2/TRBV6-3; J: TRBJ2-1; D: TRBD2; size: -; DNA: TGTGCCAGCAGCGACCTCGGGGGGGACTACAATGAGCAGTTCTTC; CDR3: CASSDLGGDYNEQFF
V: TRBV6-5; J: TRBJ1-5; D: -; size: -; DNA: TGTGCCAGCAGTTACTCTGTGGGCGCGGGTCAGCCCCAGCATTTT; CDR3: CASSYSVGAGQPQHF
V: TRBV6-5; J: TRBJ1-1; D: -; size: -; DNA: TGTGCCAGCAGTTACGAGGGGGAGATGAACACTGAAGCTTTCTTT; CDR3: CASSYEGEMNTEAFF
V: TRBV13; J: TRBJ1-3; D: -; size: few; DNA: TGTGCCAGCAGCCTCCGGCCGGGCACCATATATTTT; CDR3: CASSLRPGTIYF
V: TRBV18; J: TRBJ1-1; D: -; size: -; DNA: TGTGCCAGCTCACCACGAGGGTTCAGTACTGAAGCTTTCTTT; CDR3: CASSPRGFSTEAFF
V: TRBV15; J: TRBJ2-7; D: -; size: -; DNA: TGTGCCACCAGCAGAGCTGACACCTACGAGCAGTACTTC; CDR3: CATSRADTYEQYF
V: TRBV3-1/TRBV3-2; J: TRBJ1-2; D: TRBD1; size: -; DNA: TGTGCCAGCAGCCGAACTAGTAATACAGGGGGATTGGGCTATGGCTACACCTTC; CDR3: CASSRTSNTGGLGYGYTF
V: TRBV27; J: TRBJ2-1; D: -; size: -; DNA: TGTGCCAGCAGTACCGACCAGGCGAGCCCCTCCTACAATGAGCAGTTCTTC; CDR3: CASSTDQASPSYNEQFF
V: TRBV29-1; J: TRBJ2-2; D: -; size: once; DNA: TGCAGCGTTGAAGATCGGAGGACGGCGAACACCGGGGAGCTGTTTTTT; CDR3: CSVEDRRTANTGELFF
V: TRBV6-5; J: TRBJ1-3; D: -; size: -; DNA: TGTGCCAGCAGGCCTAACACAGGGACTGGAAACACCATATATTTT; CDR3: CASRPNTGTGNTIYF
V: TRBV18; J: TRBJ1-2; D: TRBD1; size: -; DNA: TGTGCCAGCTCACCCGCGACAGGGAAGGCTGGCTACACCTTC; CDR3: CASSPATGKAGYTF
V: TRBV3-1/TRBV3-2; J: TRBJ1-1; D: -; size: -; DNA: TGTGCCAGCAGCCTTCGGGGGTCAGGCGTGAACACTGAAGCTTTCTTT; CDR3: CASSLRGSGVNTEAFF
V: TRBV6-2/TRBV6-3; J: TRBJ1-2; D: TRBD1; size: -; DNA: TGTGCCAGCAGCCCTGGGCTGGGACAGGGGGCGGGAAATAACTATGGCTACACCTTC; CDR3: CASSPGLGQGAGNNYGYTF
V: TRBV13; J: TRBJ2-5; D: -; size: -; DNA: TGTGCCAGCAGCCCCCCCTTAACGGGCGGGGAGACCCAGTACTTC; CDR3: CASSPPLTGGETQYF
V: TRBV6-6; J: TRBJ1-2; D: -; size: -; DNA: TGTGCCAGCAGTTTGTCAGACACTTATGGCTACACCTTC; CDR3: CASSLSDTYGYTF
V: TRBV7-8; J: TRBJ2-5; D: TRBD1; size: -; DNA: TGTGCCAGCAGCTTGCAGACAGGGATAGGAGAGACCCAGTACTTC; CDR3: CASSLQTGIGETQYF
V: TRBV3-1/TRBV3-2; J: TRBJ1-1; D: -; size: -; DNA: TGTGCCAGCAGCCAAGGAGACAGGATGAACACTGAAGCTTTCTTT; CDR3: CASSQGDRMNTEAFF
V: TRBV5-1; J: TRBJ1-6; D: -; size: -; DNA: TGCGCCAGCAGCTATGGCGGTAATCCTTCACCCCTCCACTTT; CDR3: CASSYGGNPSPLHF
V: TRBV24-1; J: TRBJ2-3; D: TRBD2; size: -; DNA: TGTGCCACCAGTGATTTCCGACTAGCGGGGAGCACAGATACGCAGTATTTT; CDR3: CATSDFRLAGSTDTQYF
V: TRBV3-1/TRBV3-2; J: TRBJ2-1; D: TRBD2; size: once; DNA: TGTGCCAGCAGCCAAGAGGGAGGCGGGAGGGGGGTAAATGAGCAGTTCTTC; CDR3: CASSQEGGGRGVNEQFF
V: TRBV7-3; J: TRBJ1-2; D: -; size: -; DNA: TGTGCCAGCAGCTTATCCGGGTTGGAGGGCTACACCTTC; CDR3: CASSLSGLEGYTF
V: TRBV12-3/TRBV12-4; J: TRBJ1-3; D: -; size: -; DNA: TGTGCCAGCAGTCCCGGGGGAAACACCATATATTTT; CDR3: CASSPGGNTIYF
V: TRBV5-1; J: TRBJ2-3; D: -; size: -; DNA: TGCGCCAGCAGCGGGACGTACCCGGGGGGCACAGATACGCAGTATTTT; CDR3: CASSGTYPGGTDTQYF
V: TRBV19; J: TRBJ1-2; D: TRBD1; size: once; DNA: TGTGCCAGTAGTATCGCTTACATGGGACAGGGTGCCTATGGCTACACCTTC; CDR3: CASSIAYMGQGAYGYTF
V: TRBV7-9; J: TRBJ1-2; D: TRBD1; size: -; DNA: TGTGCCAGCGGGACAGATCGGAATAACTATGGCTACACCTTC; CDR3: CASGTDRNNYGYTF
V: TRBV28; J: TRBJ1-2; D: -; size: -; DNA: TGTGCCAGCAGTGAGACAGCCCCAAGCTACACCTTC; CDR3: CASSETAPSYTF
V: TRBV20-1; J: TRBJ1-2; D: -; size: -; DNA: TGCAGTGCTAGAGTGAGTTTAGGCTACACCTTC; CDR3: CSARVSLGYTF
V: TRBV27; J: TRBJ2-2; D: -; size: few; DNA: TGTGCCAGCAGCCCACGGCGCAGGGGTAGTTACGGGGAGCTGTTTTTT; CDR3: CASSPRRRGSYGELFF
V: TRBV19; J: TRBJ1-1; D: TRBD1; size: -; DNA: TGTGCCAGTAGTGTCCCGGAGGGGACAGACCTTTACACTGAAGCTTTCTTT; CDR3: CASSVPEGTDLYTEAFF